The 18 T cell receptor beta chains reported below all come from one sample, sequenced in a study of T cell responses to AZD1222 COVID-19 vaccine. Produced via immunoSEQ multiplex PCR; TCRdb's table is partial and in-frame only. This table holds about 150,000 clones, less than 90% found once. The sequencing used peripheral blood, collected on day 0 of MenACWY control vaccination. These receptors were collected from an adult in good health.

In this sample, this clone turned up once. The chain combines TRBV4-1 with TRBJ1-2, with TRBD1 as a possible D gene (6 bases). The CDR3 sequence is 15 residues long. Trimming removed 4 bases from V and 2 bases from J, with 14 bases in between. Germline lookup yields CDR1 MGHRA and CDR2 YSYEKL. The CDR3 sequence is CASSPGQLINYGYTF. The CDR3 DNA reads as TGCGCCAGCAGCCCCGGACAGCTGATCAACTATGGCTACACCTTC.

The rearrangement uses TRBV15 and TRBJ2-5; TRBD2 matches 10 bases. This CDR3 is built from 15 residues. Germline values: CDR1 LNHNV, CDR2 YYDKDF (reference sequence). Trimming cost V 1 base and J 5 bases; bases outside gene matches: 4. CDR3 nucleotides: TGTGCCACCAGCAGAGCTAGCGGGAGTCGCGAGACCCAGTACTTC. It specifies CATSRASGSRETQYF.

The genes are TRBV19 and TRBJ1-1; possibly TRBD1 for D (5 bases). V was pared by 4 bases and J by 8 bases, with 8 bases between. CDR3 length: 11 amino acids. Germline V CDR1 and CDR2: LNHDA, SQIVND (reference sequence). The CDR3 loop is CASSRWTEAFF. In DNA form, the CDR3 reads TGTGCCAGTAGTAGATGGACAGAAGCTTTCTTT.

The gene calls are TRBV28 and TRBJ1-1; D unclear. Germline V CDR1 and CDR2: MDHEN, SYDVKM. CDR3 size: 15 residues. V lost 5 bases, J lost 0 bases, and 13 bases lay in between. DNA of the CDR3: TGTGCCAGCAGTCCCGCGTTGGCAATGAACACTGAAGCTTTCTTT. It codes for CASSPALAMNTEAFF.

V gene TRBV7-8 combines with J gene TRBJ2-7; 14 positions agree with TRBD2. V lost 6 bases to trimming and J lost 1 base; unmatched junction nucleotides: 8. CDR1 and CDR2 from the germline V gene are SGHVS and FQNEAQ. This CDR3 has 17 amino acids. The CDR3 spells CASRFGTSGSRSYEQYF. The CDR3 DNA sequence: TGTGCCAGCAGATTCGGGACTAGCGGGAGTCGATCCTACGAGCAGTACTTC.

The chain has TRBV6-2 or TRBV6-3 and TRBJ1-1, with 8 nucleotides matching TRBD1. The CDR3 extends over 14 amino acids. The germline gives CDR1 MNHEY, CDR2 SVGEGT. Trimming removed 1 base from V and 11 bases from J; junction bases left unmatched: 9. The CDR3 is CASSYWGTGVWAFF. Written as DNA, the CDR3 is TGTGCCAGCAGTTACTGGGGGACAGGTGTTTGGGCTTTCTTT.

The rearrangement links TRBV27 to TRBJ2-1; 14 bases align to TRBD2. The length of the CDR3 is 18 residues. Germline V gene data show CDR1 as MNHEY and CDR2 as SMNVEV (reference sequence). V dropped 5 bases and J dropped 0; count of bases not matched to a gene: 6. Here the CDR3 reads CASSPWTSGRYSYNEQFF. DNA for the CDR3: TGTGCCAGCAGTCCCTGGACTAGCGGGAGGTACTCCTACAATGAGCAGTTCTTC.

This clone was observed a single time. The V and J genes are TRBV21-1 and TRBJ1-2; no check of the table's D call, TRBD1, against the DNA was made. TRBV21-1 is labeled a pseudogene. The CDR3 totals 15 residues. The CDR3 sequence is CASSKSGQVDYGYTF. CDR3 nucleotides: TGTGCCAGCAGCAAATCGGGACAGGTGGACTATGGCTACACCTTC.

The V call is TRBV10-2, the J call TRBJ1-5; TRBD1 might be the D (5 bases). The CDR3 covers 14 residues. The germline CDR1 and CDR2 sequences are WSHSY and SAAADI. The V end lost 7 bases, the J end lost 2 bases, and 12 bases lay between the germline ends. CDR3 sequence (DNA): TGCGCCAGCATGGAGGGGCCCGGCAATCAGCCCCAGCATTTT. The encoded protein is CASMEGPGNQPQHF.

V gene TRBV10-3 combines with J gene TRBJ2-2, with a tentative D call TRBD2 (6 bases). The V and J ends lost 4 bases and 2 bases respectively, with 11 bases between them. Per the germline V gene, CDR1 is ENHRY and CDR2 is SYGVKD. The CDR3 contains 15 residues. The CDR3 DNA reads TGTGCCATCAGTGTAGGGACTCTAAACACCGGGGAGCTGTTTTTT. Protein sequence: CAISVGTLNTGELFF.

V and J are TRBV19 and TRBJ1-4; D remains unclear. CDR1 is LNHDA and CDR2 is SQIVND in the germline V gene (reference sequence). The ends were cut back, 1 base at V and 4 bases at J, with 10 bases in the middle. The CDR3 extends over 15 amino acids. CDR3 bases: TGTGCCAGTAGTATAGGCGGAACACTTAATGAAAAACTGTTTTTT. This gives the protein CASSIGGTLNEKLFF.

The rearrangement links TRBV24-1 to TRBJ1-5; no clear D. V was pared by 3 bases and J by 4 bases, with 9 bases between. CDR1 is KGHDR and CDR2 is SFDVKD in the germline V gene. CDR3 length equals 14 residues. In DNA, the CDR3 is TGTGCCACCAGTGATCCGGGAGCTAATCAGCCCCAGCATTTT. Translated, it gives CATSDPGANQPQHF.

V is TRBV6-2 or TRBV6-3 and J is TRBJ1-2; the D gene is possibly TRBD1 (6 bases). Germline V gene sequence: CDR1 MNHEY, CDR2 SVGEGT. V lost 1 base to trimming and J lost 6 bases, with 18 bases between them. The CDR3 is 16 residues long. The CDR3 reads CASSYYGGTSGDGYTF. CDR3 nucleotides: TGTGCCAGCAGTTACTACGGCGGGACATCGGGAGATGGCTACACCTTC.

CDR3 sequence: CASSLHAPGGGYNEQFF. In DNA, the CDR3 is TGTGCCAGCAGCTTACACGCCCCCGGGGGAGGGTACAATGAGCAGTTCTTC. This chain links TRBV7-2 with TRBJ2-1; 7 nucleotides line up with TRBD2. V lost 2 bases, J lost 4 bases, and 11 bases stayed unmatched. CDR1 and CDR2 from the germline V gene are SGHTA and FQGNSA. The CDR3 loop spans 17 amino acids.

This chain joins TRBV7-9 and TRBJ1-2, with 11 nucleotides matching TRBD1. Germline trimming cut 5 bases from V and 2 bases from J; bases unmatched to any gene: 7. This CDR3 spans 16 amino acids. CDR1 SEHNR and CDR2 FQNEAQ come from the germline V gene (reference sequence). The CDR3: CASSLGQGARNYGYTF. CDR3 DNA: TGTGCCAGCAGCCTAGGACAGGGGGCGAGGAACTATGGCTACACCTTC. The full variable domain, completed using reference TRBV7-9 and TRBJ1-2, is DTGVSQNPRHKITKRGQNVTFRCDPISEHNRLYWYRQTLGQGPEFLTYFQNEAQLEKSRLLSDRFSAERPKGSFSTLEIQRTEQGDSAMYLCASSLGQGARNYGYTFGSGTRLTVV.

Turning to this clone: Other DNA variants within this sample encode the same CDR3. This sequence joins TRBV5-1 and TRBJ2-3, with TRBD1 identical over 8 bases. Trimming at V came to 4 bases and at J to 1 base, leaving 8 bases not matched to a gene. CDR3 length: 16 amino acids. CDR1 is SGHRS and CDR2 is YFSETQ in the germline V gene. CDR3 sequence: CASSPERDRRTDTQYF. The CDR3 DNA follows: TGCGCCAGCAGCCCGGAACGGGACAGGCGCACAGATACGCAGTATTTT.

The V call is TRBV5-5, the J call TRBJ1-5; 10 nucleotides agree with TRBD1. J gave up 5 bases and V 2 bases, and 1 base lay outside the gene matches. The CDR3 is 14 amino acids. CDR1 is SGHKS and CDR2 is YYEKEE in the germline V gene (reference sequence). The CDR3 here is CASSFGQGDQPQHF. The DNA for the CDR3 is TGTGCCAGCAGCTTCGGACAGGGGGATCAGCCCCAGCATTTT.

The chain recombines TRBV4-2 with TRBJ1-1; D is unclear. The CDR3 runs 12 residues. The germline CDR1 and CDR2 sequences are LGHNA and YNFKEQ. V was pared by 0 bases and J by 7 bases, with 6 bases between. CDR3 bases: TGTGCCAGCAGCCAAGAGGGCCGTGAAGCTTTCTTT. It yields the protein CASSQEGREAFF.